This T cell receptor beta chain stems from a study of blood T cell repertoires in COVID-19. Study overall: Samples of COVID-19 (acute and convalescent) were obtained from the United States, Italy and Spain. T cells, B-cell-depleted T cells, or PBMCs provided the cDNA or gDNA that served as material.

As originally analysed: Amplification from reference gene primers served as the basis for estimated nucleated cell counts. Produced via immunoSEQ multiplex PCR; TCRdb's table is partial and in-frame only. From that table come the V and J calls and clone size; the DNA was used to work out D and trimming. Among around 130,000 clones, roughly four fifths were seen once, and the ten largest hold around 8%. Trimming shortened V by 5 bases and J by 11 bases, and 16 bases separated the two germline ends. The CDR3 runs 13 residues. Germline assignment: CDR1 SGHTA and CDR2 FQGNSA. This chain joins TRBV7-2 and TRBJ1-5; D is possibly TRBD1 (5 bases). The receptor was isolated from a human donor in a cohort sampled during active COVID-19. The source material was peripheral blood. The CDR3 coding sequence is TGTGCCAGCAGCGCGGGACGGCGGCGGGCCCAGCATTTT. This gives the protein CASSAGRRRAQHF.